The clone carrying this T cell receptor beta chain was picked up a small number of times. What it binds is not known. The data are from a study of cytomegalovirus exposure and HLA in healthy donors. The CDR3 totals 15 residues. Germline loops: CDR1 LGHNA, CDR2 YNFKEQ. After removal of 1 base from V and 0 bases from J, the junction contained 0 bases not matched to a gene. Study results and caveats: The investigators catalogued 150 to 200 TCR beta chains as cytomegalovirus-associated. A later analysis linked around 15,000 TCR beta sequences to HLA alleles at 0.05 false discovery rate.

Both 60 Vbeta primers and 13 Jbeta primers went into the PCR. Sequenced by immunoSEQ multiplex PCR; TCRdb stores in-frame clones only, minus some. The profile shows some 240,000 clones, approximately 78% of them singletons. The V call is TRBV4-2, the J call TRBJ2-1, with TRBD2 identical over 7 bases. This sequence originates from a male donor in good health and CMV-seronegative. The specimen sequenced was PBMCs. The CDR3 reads CASSQGEGSYNEQFF. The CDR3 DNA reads TGTGCCAGCAGCCAAGGGGAGGGCTCCTACAATGAGCAGTTCTTC.